The source of this TCR beta chain is a study of cytomegalovirus exposure and HLA in healthy donors. Study-level results: Previously analyzed data showed that most TCR beta V segments were productive at a frequency of about 87% or about 30%. It was reported in a later analysis that an Asian-associated ancestry cluster showed fewer N-insertions than the 666-donor mean.

The PCR had 60 Vbeta and 13 Jbeta primers. Repertoires were generated with immunoSEQ multiplex PCR, while TCRdb's copy carries only in-frame clones and drops some. Among approximately 170,000 clones listed, 80% were seen once. A note on this clone: Antigen specificity is unknown.

The germline V and J ends were trimmed by 1 base and 2 bases, with 9 bases remaining between them. CDR1 SGHTA and CDR2 FQGNSA come from the germline V gene. The CDR3 is made up of 14 amino acids. Sequencing used PBMCs. This chain uses TRBV7-2 with TRBJ2-7; D unresolved. The sequence derives from a male donor in good health and CMV-seronegative. CDR3 DNA sequence: TGTGCCAGCAGCTTAGGACTCAACCCCTACGAGCAGTACTTC. This encodes CASSLGLNPYEQYF.